This T cell receptor beta chain is from a study of OX40 agonist ivuxolimab in advanced cancers. At the level of the study: Ivuxolimab, an antibody that agonizes OX40 (CD134), was administered to the patients. Findings of the study overall: Clonal expansion was seen in CD4+ and CD8+ blood T cells by week 6 at 0.1 to 3.0 mg/kg. Also showing low normalized T-cell clonal expansion were some of the nonresponders. Researchers did not establish what antigens the expanded peripheral T cells target.

A remark on this clone: Its antigen is unknown.

The germline CDR1 and CDR2 sequences are MDHEN and SYDVKM. There are 14 residues in the CDR3. The germline V and J ends were trimmed by 7 bases and 1 base, with 14 bases remaining between them. Data came from immunoSEQ multiplex PCR; TCRdb stores just in-frame clones and leaves some out. The sample contains fewer than 90,000 clones, about 91% of which appear only once. The genes are TRBV28 and TRBJ2-7, with TRBD1 as a possible D gene (6 bases). This clonotype was sampled from an adult with an advanced solid tumor such as melanoma, head and neck, liver or kidney cancer. This material consisted of CD4+ or CD8+ T cells sorted from blood, taken in a trial of the OX40 agonist ivuxolimab. CDR3 loop: CASIRGGASYEQYF. The CDR3 DNA reads as TGTGCCAGCATCAGAGGGGGAGCGTCCTACGAGCAGTACTTC.